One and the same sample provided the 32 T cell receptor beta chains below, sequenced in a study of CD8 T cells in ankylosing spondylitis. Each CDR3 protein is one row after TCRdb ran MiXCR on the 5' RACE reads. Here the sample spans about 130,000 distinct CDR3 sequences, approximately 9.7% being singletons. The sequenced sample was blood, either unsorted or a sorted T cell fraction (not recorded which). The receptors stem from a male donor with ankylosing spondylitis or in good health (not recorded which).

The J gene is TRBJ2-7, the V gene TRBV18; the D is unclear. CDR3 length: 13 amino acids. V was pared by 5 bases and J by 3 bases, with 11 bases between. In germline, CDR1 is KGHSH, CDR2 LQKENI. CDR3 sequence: CASSSEALYEQYF. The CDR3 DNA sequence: TGTGCCAGCTCATCCGAGGCCCTCTACGAGCAGTACTTC. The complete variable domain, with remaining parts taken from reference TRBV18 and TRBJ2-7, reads NAGVMQNPRHLVRRRGQEARLRCSPMKGHSHVYWYRQLPEEGLKFMVYLQKENIIDESGMPKERFSAEFPKEGPSILRIQQVVRGDSAAYFCASSSEALYEQYFGPGTRLTVT.

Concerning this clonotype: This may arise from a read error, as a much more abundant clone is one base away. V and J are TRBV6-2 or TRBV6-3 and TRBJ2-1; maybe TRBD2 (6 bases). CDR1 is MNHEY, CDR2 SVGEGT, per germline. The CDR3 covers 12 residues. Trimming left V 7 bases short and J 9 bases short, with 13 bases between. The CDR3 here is CASTPGVGEQFF. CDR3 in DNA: TGTGCCAGCACACCGGGAGTCGGTGAGCAGTTCTTC.

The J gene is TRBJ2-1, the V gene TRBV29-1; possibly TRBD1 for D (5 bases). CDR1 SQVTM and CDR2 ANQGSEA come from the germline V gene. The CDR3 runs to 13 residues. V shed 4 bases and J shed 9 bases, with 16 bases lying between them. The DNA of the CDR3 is TGCAGCGTTGCCTATTCAGGGTTCGGTGAGCAGTTCTTC. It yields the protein CSVAYSGFGEQFF.

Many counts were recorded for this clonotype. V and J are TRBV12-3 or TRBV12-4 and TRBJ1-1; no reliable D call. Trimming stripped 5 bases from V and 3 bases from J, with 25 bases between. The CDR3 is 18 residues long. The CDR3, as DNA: TGTGCCAGCAGTCCCCGTTTGTGGGTGCCCAGTCGGGACACTGAAGCTTTCTTT. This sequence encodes CASSPRLWVPSRDTEAFF.

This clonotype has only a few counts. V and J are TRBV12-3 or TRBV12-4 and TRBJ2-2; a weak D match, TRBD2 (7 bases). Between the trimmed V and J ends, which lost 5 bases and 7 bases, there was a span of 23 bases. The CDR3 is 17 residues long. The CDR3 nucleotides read TGTGCCAGCAGTCGCCAACAGGGAGGGGAGTTGGGCGGGGAGCTGTTTTTT. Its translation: CASSRQQGGELGGELFF.

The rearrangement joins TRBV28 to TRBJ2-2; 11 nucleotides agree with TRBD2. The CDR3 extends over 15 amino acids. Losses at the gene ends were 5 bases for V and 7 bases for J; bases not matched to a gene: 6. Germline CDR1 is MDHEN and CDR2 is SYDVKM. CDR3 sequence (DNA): TGTGCCAGCAGTCAAGGACTAGCGGGCTTCGGGGAGCTGTTTTTT. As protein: CASSQGLAGFGELFF.

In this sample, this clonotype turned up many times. This chain's CDR3 is CSAPDPRGGSPLHF. The CDR3 DNA is TGCAGTGCCCCCGACCCCCGAGGGGGTTCACCCCTCCACTTT. The V and J genes are TRBV20-1 and TRBJ1-6; D is perhaps TRBD1 (6 bases). V gave up 6 bases and J gave up 9 bases, with 18 bases separating them. Germline V gives CDR1 DFQATT, CDR2 SNEGSKA (reference sequence). The CDR3 is 14 amino acids.

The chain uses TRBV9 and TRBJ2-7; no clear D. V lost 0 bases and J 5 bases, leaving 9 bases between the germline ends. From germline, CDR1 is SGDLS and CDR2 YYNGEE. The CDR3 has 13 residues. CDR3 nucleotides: TGTGCCAGCAGCGTAGAGGCTGTGGACGAGCAGTACTTC. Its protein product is CASSVEAVDEQYF.

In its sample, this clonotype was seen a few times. CDR3 residues: CASSFSSYSYEQYF. Written as DNA, the CDR3 is TGTGCCAGTAGCTTCAGTAGTTACTCCTACGAGCAGTACTTC. The chain couples TRBV19 to TRBJ2-7; D is unresolved. Trimming left V 6 bases short and J 0 bases short, with 12 bases between. The CDR3 has 14 residues. CDR1 and CDR2 (germline): LNHDA, SQIVND (reference sequence).

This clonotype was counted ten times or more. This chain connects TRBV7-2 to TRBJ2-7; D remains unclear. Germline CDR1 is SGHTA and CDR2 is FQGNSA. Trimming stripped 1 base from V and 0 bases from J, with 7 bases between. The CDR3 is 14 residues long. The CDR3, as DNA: TGTGCCAGCAGCTTAGAAACCATCTCCTACGAGCAGTACTTC. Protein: CASSLETISYEQYF. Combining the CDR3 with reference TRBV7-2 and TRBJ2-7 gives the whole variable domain GAGVSQSPSNKVTEKGKDVELRCDPISGHTALYWYRQSLGQGLEFLIYFQGNSAPDKSGLPSDRFSAERTGGSVSTLTIQRTQQEDSAVYLCASSLETISYEQYFGPGTRLTVT.

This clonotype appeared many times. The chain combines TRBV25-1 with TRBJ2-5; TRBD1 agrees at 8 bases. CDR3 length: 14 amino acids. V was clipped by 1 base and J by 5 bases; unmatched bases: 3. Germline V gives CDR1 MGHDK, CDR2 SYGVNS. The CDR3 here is CASSEWTGRETQYF. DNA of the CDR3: TGTGCCAGCAGTGAATGGACAGGGCGGGAGACCCAGTACTTC.

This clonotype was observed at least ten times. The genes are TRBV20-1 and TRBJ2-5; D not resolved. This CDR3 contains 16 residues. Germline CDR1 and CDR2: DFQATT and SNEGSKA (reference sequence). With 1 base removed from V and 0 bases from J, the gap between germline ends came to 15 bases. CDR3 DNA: TGCAGTGCTAGAGCGGTATCCCCGAAATACCAAGAGACCCAGTACTTC. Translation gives CSARAVSPKYQETQYF.

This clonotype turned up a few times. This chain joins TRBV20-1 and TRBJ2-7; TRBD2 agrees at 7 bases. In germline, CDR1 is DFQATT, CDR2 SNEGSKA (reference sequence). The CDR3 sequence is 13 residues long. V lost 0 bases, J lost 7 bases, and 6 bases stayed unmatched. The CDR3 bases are TGCAGTGCTAGAGATCGGGGGGTGGGGGAGCAGTACTTC. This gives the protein CSARDRGVGEQYF.

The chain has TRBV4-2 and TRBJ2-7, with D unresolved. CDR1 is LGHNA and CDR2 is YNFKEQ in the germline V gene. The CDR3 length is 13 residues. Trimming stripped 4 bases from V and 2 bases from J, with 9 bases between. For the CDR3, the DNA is TGTGCCAGCAGCCTATCGGAAACCTACGAGCAGTACTTC. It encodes CASSLSETYEQYF.

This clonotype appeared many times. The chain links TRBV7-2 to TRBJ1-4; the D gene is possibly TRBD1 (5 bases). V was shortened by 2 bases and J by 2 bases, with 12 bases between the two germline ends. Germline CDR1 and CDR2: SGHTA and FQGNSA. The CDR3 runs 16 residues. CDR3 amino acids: CASSLSRGVTNEKLFF. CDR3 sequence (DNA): TGTGCCAGCAGCTTAAGTAGAGGGGTCACTAATGAAAAACTGTTTTTT.

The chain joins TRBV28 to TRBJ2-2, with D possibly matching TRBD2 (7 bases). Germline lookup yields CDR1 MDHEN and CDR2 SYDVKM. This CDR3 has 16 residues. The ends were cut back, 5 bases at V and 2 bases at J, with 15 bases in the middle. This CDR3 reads CASSLWGGLNTGELFF. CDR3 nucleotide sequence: TGTGCCAGCAGTCTTTGGGGGGGCTTAAACACCGGGGAGCTGTTTTTT.

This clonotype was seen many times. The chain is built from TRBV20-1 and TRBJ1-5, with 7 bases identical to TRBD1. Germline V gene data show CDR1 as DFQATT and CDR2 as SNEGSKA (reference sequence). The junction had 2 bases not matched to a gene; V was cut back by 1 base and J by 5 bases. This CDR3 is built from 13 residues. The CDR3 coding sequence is TGCAGTGCTAGAGGGACAGGAGATCAGCCCCAGCATTTT. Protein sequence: CSARGTGDQPQHF.

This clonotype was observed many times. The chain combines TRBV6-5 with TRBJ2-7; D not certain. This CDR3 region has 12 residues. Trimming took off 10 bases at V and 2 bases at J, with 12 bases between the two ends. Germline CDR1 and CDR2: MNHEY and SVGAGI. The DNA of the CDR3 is TGTGCCACCCTCGGGCTAGCCTACGAGCAGTACTTC. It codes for CATLGLAYEQYF.

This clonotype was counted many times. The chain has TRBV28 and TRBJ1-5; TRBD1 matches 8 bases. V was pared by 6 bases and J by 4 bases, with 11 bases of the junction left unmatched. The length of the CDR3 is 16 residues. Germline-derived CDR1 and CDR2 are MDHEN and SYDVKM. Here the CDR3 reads CASRTGTGGRNQPQHF. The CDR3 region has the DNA TGTGCCAGCAGAACAGGAACAGGGGGAAGGAATCAGCCCCAGCATTTT.

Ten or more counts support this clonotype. CDR3 sequence (DNA): TGTGCCAGCAGGGGAAGGGACAGGGGGTTTTCACCCCTCCACTTT. As protein: CASRGRDRGFSPLHF. The V gene is TRBV27, the J gene TRBJ1-6, with 11 bases identical to TRBD1. V lost 6 bases, J lost 9 bases, and 7 bases stayed unmatched. CDR1 is MNHEY and CDR2 is SMNVEV in the germline V gene (reference sequence). CDR3 length equals 15 residues.

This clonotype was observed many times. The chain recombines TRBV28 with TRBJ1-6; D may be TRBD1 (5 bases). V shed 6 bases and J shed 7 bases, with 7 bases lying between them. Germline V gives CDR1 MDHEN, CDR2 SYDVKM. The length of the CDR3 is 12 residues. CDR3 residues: CASSDSNSPLHF. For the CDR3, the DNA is TGTGCCAGCAGCGACAGCAATTCACCCCTCCACTTT.

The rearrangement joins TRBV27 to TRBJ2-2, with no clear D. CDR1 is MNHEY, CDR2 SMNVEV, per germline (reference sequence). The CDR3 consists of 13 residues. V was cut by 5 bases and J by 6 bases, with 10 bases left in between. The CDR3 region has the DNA TGTGCCAGCAGTCCGTCCTTAGCCGGGGAGCTGTTTTTT. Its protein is CASSPSLAGELFF.

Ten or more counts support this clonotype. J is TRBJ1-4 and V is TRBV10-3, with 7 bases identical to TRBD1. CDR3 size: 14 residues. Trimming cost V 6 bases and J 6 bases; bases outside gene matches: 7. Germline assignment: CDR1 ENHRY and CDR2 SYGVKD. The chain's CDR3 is CAISRQGRDEKLFF. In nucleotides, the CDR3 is TGTGCCATCAGCCGACAGGGACGGGATGAAAAACTGTTTTTT.

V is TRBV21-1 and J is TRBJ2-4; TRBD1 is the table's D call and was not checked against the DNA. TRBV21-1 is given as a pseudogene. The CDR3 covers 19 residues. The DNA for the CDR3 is TGTGCCAGCAAGCAAAGCCCCCACCCCCAGGGGGCAGCCAAAAACATTCAGTACTTC. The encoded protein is CASKQSPHPQGAAKNIQYF.

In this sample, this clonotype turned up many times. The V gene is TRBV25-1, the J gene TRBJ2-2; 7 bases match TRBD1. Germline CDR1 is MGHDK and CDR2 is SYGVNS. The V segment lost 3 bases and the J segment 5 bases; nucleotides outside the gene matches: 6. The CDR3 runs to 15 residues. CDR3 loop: CASSDTGTDTGELFF. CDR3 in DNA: TGTGCCAGCAGTGACACCGGGACAGATACCGGGGAGCTGTTTTTT.

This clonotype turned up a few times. The CDR3, as DNA: TGTGCCAGCAGTACTTCCACCAGGGGGAACGCCGCGGATGGCTACACCTTC. As protein: CASSTSTRGNAADGYTF. The chain combines TRBV6-2 or TRBV6-3 with TRBJ1-2, with 7 positions matching TRBD1. The germline CDR1 and CDR2 sequences are MNHEY and SVGEGT. The CDR3 runs to 17 residues. V shed 5 bases, J shed 6 bases, and the junction held 18 bases outside the gene matches.

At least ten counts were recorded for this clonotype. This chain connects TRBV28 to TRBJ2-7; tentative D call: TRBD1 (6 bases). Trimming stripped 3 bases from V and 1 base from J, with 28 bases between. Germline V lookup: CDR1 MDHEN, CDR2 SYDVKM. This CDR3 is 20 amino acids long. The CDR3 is CASSLMGEDYNRARSYEQYF. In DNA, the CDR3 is TGTGCCAGCAGTTTGATGGGCGAAGATTATAACAGGGCAAGGTCCTACGAGCAGTACTTC.

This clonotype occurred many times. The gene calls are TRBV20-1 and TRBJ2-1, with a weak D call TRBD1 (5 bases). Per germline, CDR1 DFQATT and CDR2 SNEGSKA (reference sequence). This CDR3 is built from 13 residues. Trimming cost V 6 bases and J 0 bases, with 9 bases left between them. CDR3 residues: CSAVGHSYNEQFF. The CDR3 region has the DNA TGCAGTGCGGTTGGACACTCCTACAATGAGCAGTTCTTC.

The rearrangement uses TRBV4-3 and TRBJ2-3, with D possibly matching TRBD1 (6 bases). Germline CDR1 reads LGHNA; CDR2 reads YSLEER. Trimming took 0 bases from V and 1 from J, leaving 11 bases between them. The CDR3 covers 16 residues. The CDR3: CASSQEFQGRTDTQYF. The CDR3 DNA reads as TGCGCCAGCAGCCAAGAATTCCAGGGGCGCACAGATACGCAGTATTTT.

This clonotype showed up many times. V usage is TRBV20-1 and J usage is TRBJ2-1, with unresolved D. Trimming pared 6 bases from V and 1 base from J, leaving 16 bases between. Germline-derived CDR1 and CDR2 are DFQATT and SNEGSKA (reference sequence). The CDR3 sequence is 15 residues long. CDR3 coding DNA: TGCAGTGCCAACCACCCCCGTCAATCCTACAATGAGCAGTTCTTC. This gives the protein CSANHPRQSYNEQFF.

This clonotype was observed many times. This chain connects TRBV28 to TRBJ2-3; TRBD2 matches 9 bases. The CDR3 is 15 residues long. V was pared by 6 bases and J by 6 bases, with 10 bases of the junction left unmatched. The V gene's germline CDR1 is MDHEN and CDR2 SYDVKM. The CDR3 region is CASRPSGLARDTQYF. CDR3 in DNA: TGTGCCAGCAGGCCGTCCGGACTAGCGCGGGATACGCAGTATTTT.

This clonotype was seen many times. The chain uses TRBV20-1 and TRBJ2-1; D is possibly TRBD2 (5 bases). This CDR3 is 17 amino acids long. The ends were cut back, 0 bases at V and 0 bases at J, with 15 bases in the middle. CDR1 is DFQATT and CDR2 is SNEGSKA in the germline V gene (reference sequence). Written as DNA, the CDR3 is TGCAGTGCTAGAGACGGGTGGAGGAGCGGCTCCTACAATGAGCAGTTCTTC. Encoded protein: CSARDGWRSGSYNEQFF.